This TCR beta chain was captured by sequencing in a study of blood T cell repertoires in COVID-19. This clone occurred once. Authors' methods: How many nucleated cells were present was estimated from reference gene primer amplification. Sequenced by immunoSEQ multiplex PCR; TCRdb stores in-frame clones only, minus some. From that table come the V and J calls and clone size; the DNA was used to work out D and trimming. The repertoire holds about 260,000 clones, about nine tenths seen once, with approximately 1.4% in the top ten. This receptor was obtained from a woman aged 35 to 49 who had recovered from COVID-19. Sequenced sample: peripheral blood.

CDR3 DNA: TGTGCCTGGAGTTCTGGCGGGGCCCCCTACAATAATGAGCAGTTCTTC. Protein: CAWSSGGAPYNNEQFF. The V gene is TRBV30, the J gene TRBJ2-1, with a weak D call TRBD2 (6 bases). The V gene's germline CDR1 is GTSNPN and CDR2 SVGIG (reference sequence). The CDR3 extends over 16 amino acids. Trimming removed 2 bases at V and 7 bases at J, with 21 bases between. Combining the CDR3 with reference TRBV30 and TRBJ2-1 gives the whole variable domain SQTIHQWPATLVQPVGSPLSLECTVEGTSNPNLYWYRQAAGRGLQLLFYSVGIGQISSEVPQNLSASRPQDRQFILSSKKLLLSDSGFYLCAWSSGGAPYNNEQFFGPGTRLTVL.